A selection of T cell receptor beta chains follows, all from one sample in a study of T cell responses to AZD1222 COVID-19 vaccine. This table comes from immunoSEQ multiplex PCR, and its TCRdb copy is limited to in-frame clones, with some not included. The sample contains about 120,000 clones, about 90% of which appear only once. Sequencing was performed on peripheral blood, taken on day 0 of AZD1222 vaccination. Every receptor here comes from an adult in good health. Each CDR3 is given with its conserved first and last residue. A D gene is named only where the DNA matches it firmly. Clone sizes are given selectively: once, few, many, or a class where the clone is expanded.

v_call,cdr3_length,clone_size,d_call,j_call,cdr3_nt,cdr3_aa
TRBV7-9,18,.,TRBD2,TRBJ2-2,TGTGCCAGCAGCCCACGTAGGACTAGCGGGAGTGAGGCCGGGGAGCTGTTTTTT,CASSPRRTSGSEAGELFF
TRBV9,15,.,.,TRBJ1-2,TGTGCCAGCAGCGTAGATTGGACGGCATTCCATGGCTACACCTTC,CASSVDWTAFHGYTF
TRBV12-3/TRBV12-4,13,.,.,TRBJ1-1,TGTGCCAGCACCATTCAGGGGAGAGGGGAAGCTTTCTTT,CASTIQGRGEAFF
TRBV6-2/TRBV6-3,15,.,.,TRBJ2-7,TGTGCCAGCAGTTCCTCGGGGAGTCCGTCTGGTGAGCAGTACTTC,CASSSSGSPSGEQYF
TRBV10-2,13,.,.,TRBJ1-6,TGCGCCAGCGAGGCCACCAATAATTCACCCCTCCACTTT,CASEATNNSPLHF
TRBV6-2/TRBV6-3,15,.,.,TRBJ2-1,TGTGCCAGCAGTTACAGCGGGTTGGAGGGCAATGAGCAGTTCTTC,CASSYSGLEGNEQFF
TRBV9,17,.,.,TRBJ2-1,TGTGCCAGCAGCGGACCCTTTAAGGCCAAGGTCGAGAATGAGCAGTTCTTC,CASSGPFKAKVENEQFF
TRBV28,17,.,.,TRBJ1-5,TGTGCCAGCAGTCTCGTTGGGGGCTATTATAGCAATCAGCCCCAGCATTTT,CASSLVGGYYSNQPQHF
TRBV24-1,14,.,.,TRBJ1-2,TGTGCCACCAGTGATTTGGGCAGGGAAGCTGGCTACACCTTC,CATSDLGREAGYTF
TRBV4-3,18,.,TRBD1,TRBJ1-4,TGCGCCAGCAGCCAAACGACAGGGGATCGGATGACTAATGAAAAACTGTTTTTT,CASSQTTGDRMTNEKLFF
TRBV4-3,14,few,TRBD1,TRBJ2-7,TGCGCCAGCAGCCCAGGACAGGGGCACTACGAGCAGTACTTC,CASSPGQGHYEQYF
TRBV28,17,.,.,TRBJ1-1,TGTGCCAGCAGTTTGTGGGGTCCGGGTGGATTGAACACTGAAGCTTTCTTT,CASSLWGPGGLNTEAFF
TRBV7-9,13,.,.,TRBJ1-4,TGTGCCAGCATCCGGGGGGCAGGGGAAAAACTGTTTTTT,CASIRGAGEKLFF
TRBV18,16,.,TRBD1,TRBJ2-7,TGTGCCAGCTCACCTAAGGACAGGGTACCCTCCTACGAGCAGTACTTC,CASSPKDRVPSYEQYF
TRBV6-2/TRBV6-3,12,once,.,TRBJ2-1,TGTGCCAGCAGTAACCCGAGGGAGGAGCAGTTCTTC,CASSNPREEQFF
TRBV7-2,15,.,TRBD2,TRBJ2-1,TGTGCCAGCAGGACTGGACTAGCGGGTTCAAATGAGCAGTTCTTC,CASRTGLAGSNEQFF
TRBV30,14,once,.,TRBJ2-7,TGTGCCTGGAAGGAGGGTGGTGGACGCTACGAGCAGTACTTC,CAWKEGGGRYEQYF
TRBV10-1,20,.,TRBD1,TRBJ1-1,TGCGCCAGCAGACAATTCGACAGGGGAGGGCTTCGGAACCCATACACTGAAGCTTTCTTT,CASRQFDRGGLRNPYTEAFF
TRBV19,14,.,TRBD2,TRBJ2-5,TGTGCCAGTAGTTCCCTTACTAGCGGGGGGACCCAGTACTTC,CASSSLTSGGTQYF
TRBV5-6,15,.,TRBD2,TRBJ2-2,TGTGCCAGCAGCTTGGTCGGGACTAGCCGCGGGGAGCTGTTTTTT,CASSLVGTSRGELFF
TRBV2,14,.,TRBD1,TRBJ1-1,TGTGCCAGCAGCCCACAGGGGGCGCTCACTGAAGCTTTCTTT,CASSPQGALTEAFF
TRBV5-8,16,.,.,TRBJ1-6,TGTGCCAGCAGCTTGGTATTTGGCTCCTATAATTCACCCCTCCACTTT,CASSLVFGSYNSPLHF
TRBV23-1,12,.,.,TRBJ2-7,TGCGCCAGCAGTCAATCCTTATACGAGCAGTACTTC,CASSQSLYEQYF
TRBV11-2,17,.,.,TRBJ2-6,TGTGCCAGCAGCTTTATAGCTCAATTCTCTGGGGCCAACGTCCTGACTTTC,CASSFIAQFSGANVLTF
TRBV12-5,17,.,TRBD1,TRBJ1-1,TGTGCTAGTGGTTTGGCCCTGACAGGGGAGGATGGCACTGAAGCTTTCTTT,CASGLALTGEDGTEAFF
TRBV28,14,.,.,TRBJ1-2,TGTGCCAGCAGTCAAACCGGGACTCACTATGGCTACACCTTC,CASSQTGTHYGYTF
TRBV15,15,.,.,TRBJ1-4,TGTGCCACCAGCACCGCGGGAGGTTATTCTGAAAAACTGTTTTTT,CATSTAGGYSEKLFF